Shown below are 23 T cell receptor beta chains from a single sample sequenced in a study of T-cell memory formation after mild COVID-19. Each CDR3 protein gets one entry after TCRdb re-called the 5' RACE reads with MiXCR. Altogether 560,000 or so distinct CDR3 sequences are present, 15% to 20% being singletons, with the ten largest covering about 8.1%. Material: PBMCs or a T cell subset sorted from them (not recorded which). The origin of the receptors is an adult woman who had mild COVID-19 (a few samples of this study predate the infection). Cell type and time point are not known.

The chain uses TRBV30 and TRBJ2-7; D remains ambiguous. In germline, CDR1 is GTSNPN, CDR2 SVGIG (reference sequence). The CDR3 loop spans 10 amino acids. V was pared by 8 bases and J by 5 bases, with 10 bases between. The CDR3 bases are TGTGCCGGCCTGGGCCACGAGCAGTACTTC. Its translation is CAGLGHEQYF.

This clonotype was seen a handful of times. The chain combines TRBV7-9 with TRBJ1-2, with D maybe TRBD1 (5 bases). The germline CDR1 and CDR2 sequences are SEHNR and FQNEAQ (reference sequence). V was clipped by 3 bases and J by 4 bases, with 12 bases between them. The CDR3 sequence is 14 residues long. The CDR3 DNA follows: TGTGCCAGCAGCTTGCAGGGTGGGTTCTATGGCTACACCTTC. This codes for CASSLQGGFYGYTF.

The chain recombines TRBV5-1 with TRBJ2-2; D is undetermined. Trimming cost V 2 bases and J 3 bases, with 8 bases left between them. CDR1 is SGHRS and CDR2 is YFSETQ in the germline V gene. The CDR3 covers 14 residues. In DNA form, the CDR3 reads TGCGCCAGCAGCTTTGACCCGTACACCGGGGAGCTGTTTTTT. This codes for CASSFDPYTGELFF.

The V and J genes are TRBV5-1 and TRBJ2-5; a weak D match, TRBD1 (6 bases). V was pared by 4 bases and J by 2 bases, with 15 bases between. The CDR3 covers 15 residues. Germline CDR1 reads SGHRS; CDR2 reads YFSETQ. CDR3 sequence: CASSLKLGTQETQYF. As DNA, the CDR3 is TGCGCCAGCAGCCTCAAACTAGGGACACAAGAGACCCAGTACTTC.

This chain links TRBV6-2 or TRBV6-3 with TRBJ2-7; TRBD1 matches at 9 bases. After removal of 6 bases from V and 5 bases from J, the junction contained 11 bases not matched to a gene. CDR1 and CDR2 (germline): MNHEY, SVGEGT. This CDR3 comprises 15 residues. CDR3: CASRQSGTGSHEQYF. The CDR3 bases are TGTGCCAGCAGACAAAGTGGGACAGGGTCACACGAGCAGTACTTC.

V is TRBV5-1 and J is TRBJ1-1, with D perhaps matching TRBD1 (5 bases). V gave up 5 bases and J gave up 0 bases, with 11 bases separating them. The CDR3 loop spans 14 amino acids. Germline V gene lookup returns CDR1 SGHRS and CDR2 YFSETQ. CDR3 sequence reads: CASSSGHLNTEAFF. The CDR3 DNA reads TGCGCCAGCAGTTCAGGACATTTGAACACTGAAGCTTTCTTT.

The CDR3 DNA reads TGTGCCAGCAGCCAACTAGGACTAGCGGGGTACGAGCAGTACTTC. It encodes CASSQLGLAGYEQYF. The V gene is TRBV4-2, the J gene TRBJ2-7; 12 bases fit TRBD2. The V gene end was trimmed by 2 bases and the J gene end by 4 bases; junction bases not matched to a gene: 3. CDR3 length: 15 amino acids. From germline, CDR1 is LGHNA and CDR2 YNFKEQ.

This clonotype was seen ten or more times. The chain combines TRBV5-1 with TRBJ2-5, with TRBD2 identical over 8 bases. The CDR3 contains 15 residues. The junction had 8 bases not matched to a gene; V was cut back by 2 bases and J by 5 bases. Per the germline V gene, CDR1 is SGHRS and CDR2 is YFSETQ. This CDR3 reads CASSLFREGRETQYF. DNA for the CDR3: TGCGCCAGCAGCTTATTTCGGGAGGGCCGCGAGACCCAGTACTTC.

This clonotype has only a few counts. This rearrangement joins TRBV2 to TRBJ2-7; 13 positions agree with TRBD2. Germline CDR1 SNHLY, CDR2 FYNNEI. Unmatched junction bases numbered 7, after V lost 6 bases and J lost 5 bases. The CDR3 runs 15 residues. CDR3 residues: CASRPRTSGSNEQYF. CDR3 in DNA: TGTGCCAGCAGGCCCAGGACTAGCGGGAGTAACGAGCAGTACTTC.

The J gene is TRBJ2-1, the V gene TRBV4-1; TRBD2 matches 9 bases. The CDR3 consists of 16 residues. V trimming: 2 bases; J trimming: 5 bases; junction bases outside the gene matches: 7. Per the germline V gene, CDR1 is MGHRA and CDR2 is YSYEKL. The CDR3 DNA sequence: TGCGCCAGCAGCCAACCCGGGACTAGCAGAGACAATGAGCAGTTCTTC. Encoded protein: CASSQPGTSRDNEQFF.

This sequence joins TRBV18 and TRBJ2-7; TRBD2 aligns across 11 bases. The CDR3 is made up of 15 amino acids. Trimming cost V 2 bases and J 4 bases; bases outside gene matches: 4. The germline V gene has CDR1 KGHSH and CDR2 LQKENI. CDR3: CASSPITSGSYEQYF. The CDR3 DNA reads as TGTGCCAGCTCACCAATAACTAGCGGGAGTTACGAGCAGTACTTC.

As DNA, the CDR3 is TGTGCCAGCAGTTCGACTGTACGCGGAAACACCATATATTTT. It is translated as CASSSTVRGNTIYF. The chain combines TRBV27 with TRBJ1-3; D is unresolved. The CDR3 loop spans 14 amino acids. V lost 4 bases to trimming and J lost 4 bases, with 11 bases between them. Germline CDR1 and CDR2: MNHEY and SMNVEV (reference sequence).

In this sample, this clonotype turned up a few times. The CDR3 nucleotides read TGTGCCAGCAGCTTAGGTCCGGGGCGCGTCCACGAGCAGTACTTC. Translating gives CASSLGPGRVHEQYF. The V and J genes are TRBV11-2 and TRBJ2-7; D possibly uses TRBD1 or TRBD2 (5 bases each). Germline V gives CDR1 SGHAT, CDR2 FQNNGV. V was pared by 1 base and J by 5 bases, with 15 bases between. The CDR3 is 15 residues long.

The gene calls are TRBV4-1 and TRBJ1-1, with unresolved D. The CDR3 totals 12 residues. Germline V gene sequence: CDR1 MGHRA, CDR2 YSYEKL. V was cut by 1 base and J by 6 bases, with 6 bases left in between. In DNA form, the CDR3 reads TGCGCCAGCAGCCAAGGGACCGCTGAAGCTTTCTTT. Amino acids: CASSQGTAEAFF.

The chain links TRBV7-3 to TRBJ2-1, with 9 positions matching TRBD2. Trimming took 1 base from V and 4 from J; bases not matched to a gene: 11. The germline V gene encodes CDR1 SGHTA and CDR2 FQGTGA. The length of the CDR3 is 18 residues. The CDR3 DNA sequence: TGTGCCAGCAGCTTAAGGGCCTTAGCGGGGGCGGGGTACAATGAGCAGTTCTTC. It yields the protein CASSLRALAGAGYNEQFF.

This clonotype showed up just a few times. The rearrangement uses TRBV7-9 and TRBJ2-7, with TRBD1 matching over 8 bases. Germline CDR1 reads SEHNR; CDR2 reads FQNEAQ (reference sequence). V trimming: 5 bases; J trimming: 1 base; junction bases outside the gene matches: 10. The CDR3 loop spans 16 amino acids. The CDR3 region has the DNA TGTGCCAGCAGCCTGGACAGGGTGACGAAGTCCTACGAGCAGTACTTC. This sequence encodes CASSLDRVTKSYEQYF.

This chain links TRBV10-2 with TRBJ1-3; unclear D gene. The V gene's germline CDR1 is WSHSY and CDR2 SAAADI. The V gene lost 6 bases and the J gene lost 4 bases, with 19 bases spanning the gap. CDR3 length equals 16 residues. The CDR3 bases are TGCGCCAGCAGGGAGCCGGGAACATTTACGGGAAACACCATATATTTT. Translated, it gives CASREPGTFTGNTIYF.

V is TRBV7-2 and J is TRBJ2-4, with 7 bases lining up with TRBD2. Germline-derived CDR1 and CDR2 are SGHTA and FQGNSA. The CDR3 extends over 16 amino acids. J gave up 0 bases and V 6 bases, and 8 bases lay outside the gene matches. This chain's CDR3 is CASSPGGRIAKNIQYF. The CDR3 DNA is TGTGCCAGCAGTCCTGGCGGGAGAATAGCCAAAAACATTCAGTACTTC.

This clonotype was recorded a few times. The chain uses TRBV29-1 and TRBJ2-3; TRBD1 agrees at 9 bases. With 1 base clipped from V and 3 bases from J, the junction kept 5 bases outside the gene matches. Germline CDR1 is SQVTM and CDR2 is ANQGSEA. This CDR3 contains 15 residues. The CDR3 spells CSVEGPDRGTDTQYF. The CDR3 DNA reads TGCAGCGTTGAAGGTCCGGACAGGGGAACAGATACGCAGTATTTT.

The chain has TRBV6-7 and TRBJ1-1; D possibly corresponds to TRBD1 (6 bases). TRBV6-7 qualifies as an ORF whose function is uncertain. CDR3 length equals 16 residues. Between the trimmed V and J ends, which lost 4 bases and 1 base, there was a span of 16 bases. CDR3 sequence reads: CASSFKHPTGNTEAFF. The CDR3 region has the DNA TGTGCCAGCAGTTTTAAACACCCGACAGGGAACACTGAAGCTTTCTTT.

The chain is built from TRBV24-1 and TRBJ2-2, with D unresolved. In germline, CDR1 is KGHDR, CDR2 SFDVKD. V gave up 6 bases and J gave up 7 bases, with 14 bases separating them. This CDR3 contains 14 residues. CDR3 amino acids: CATSRSGTDGELFF. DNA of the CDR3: TGTGCCACCAGTCGGTCAGGAACTGACGGGGAGCTGTTTTTT.

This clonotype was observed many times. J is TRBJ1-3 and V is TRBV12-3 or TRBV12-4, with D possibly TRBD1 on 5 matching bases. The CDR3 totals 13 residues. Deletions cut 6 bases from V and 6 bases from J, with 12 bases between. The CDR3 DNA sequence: TGTGCCAGCAGCCCGGGGGTCATAAACACCATATATTTT. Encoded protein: CASSPGVINTIYF.

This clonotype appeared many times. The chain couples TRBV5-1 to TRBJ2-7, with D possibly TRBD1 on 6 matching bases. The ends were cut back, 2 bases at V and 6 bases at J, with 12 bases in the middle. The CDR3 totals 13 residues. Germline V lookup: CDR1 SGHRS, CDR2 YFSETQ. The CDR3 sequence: CASSFRGQSEQYF. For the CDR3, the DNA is TGCGCCAGCAGCTTCCGCGGACAGTCCGAGCAGTACTTC.